These 14 T cell receptor beta chains came from one sample sequenced in a study of regulatory and conventional T cells in RAG deficiency. Using immunoSEQ multiplex PCR, the repertoire was profiled, and TCRdb retains in-frame clones only, with some absent. The data hold 45,000 or so clones, with about nine tenths observed a single time. Blood CD4+ CD25-low CD127-high conventional T cells supplied the genomic DNA template. These records were also assigned to another study, of regulatory T cells. That work states: Primers: 52 TRBV forward and 13 TRBJ reverse.

The sequencing sample was made of CD4+ effector T cells sorted from blood. These receptor sequences come from a human donor in good health.

The gene calls are TRBV18 and TRBJ2-7; D may be TRBD1 (5 bases). There are 15 residues in the CDR3. Deletions cut 1 base from V and 0 bases from J, with 10 bases between. The germline V gene encodes CDR1 KGHSH and CDR2 LQKENI. The CDR3 is CASSPRQGSSYEQYF. The CDR3 bases are TGTGCCAGCTCACCACGGCAGGGCAGCTCCTACGAGCAGTACTTC.

This sequence joins TRBV5-8 and TRBJ1-1; 8 nucleotides line up with TRBD1. The CDR3 covers 18 residues. Trimming removed 4 bases from V and 0 bases from J; junction bases left unmatched: 14. Germline lookup yields CDR1 SGHTS and CDR2 YDEGEE. DNA of the CDR3: TGTGCCAGCAGCAAACGGACAGGGAGCTGGGGTATGAACACTGAAGCTTTCTTT. As protein: CASSKRTGSWGMNTEAFF.

This clone was recorded once. The rearrangement uses TRBV27 and TRBJ1-3, with TRBD1 matching over 9 bases. The CDR3 totals 16 residues. V was pared by 6 bases and J by 3 bases, with 9 bases of the junction left unmatched. Germline values: CDR1 MNHEY, CDR2 SMNVEV (reference sequence). CDR3 protein: CASSRTGVAFGNTIYF. The CDR3 DNA reads as TGTGCCAGCAGCCGGACAGGGGTTGCCTTTGGAAACACCATATATTTT.

The genes are TRBV2 and TRBJ1-2; no reliable D call. Germline V lookup: CDR1 SNHLY, CDR2 FYNNEI. Trimming cost V 2 bases and J 4 bases, with 11 bases left between them. The CDR3 has 14 amino acids. CDR3 nucleotides: TGTGCCAGCAGTGAATTCGGCAGACCCTATGGCTACACCTTC. Residues: CASSEFGRPYGYTF.

This chain connects TRBV2 to TRBJ2-7; 11 bases align to TRBD1. J gave up 6 bases and V 4 bases, and 8 bases lay outside the gene matches. The CDR3 has 15 amino acids. CDR1 and CDR2 from the germline V gene are SNHLY and FYNNEI. CDR3 in DNA: TGTGCCAGCAGTGTAGGACAGGGGGCGCGAAGCGAGCAGTACTTC. It codes for CASSVGQGARSEQYF.

V gene TRBV13 combines with J gene TRBJ2-7, with TRBD1 as a possible D gene (6 bases). The germline gives CDR1 PRHDT, CDR2 FYEKMQ (reference sequence). V lost 5 bases and J lost 3, with 17 bases in between. CDR3 length: 15 amino acids. The CDR3, as DNA: TGTGCCAGCAGCACTACGACAGGAAACCTCTACGAGCAGTACTTC. Translation gives CASSTTTGNLYEQYF.

The genes are TRBV28 and TRBJ1-1, with D possibly being TRBD1 (5 bases). The CDR3 is 15 amino acids. V shed 5 bases and J shed 1 base, with 14 bases lying between them. The germline V gene has CDR1 MDHEN and CDR2 SYDVKM. For the CDR3, the DNA is TGTGCCAGCAGTCGTGACCCGGGACGGAACACTGAAGCTTTCTTT. This encodes CASSRDPGRNTEAFF.

This clone was recorded a few times. The rearrangement joins TRBV7-2 to TRBJ2-2; D is possibly TRBD1 (6 bases). Germline assignment: CDR1 SGHTA and CDR2 FQGNSA. This CDR3 region has 16 residues. V lost 5 bases and J 0 bases, leaving 13 bases between the germline ends. The CDR3 DNA sequence: TGTGCCAGCAGCACCCGGACAGACGCGAACACCGGGGAGCTGTTTTTT. It yields the protein CASSTRTDANTGELFF.

The chain employs TRBV19 and TRBJ2-1; D might be TRBD2 (6 bases). The germline V and J ends were trimmed by 3 bases and 9 bases, with 9 bases remaining between them. Germline-derived CDR1 and CDR2 are LNHDA and SQIVND (reference sequence). There are 12 residues in the CDR3. CDR3 amino acids: CASSMAGPEQFF. The CDR3 DNA is TGTGCCAGTAGTATGGCGGGGCCTGAGCAGTTCTTC.

This rearrangement joins TRBV7-6 to TRBJ2-7; TRBD2 agrees at 10 bases. The V segment lost 3 bases and the J segment 6 bases; nucleotides outside the gene matches: 8. Germline CDR1 is SGHVS and CDR2 is FNYEAQ. The CDR3 is made up of 15 amino acids. The CDR3 region has the DNA TGTGCCAGCAGCTTTCAAGCGGGAGGGCCTAGCGAGCAGTACTTC. Translating it yields CASSFQAGGPSEQYF. Complete variable domain (other parts from reference TRBV7-6 and TRBJ2-7): GAGVSQSPRYKVTKRGQDVALRCDPISGHVSLYWYRQALGQGPEFLTYFNYEAQQDKSGLPNDRFSAERPEGSISTLTIQRTEQRDSAMYRCASSFQAGGPSEQYFGPGTRLTVT.

The chain joins TRBV11-3 to TRBJ2-7; a weak D match, TRBD1 (6 bases). The CDR3 is made up of 14 amino acids. The V and J ends lost 4 bases and 8 bases respectively, with 18 bases between them. Germline V gives CDR1 SGHNT, CDR2 YENEEA. The CDR3 bases are TGTGCCAGCAGCTCCCCTCGTTGGGGGCATCAGCAGTACTTC. It specifies CASSSPRWGHQQYF.

The V and J genes are TRBV28 and TRBJ2-7, with 9 nucleotides matching TRBD1. The germline V gene encodes CDR1 MDHEN and CDR2 SYDVKM. The CDR3 totals 16 residues. Losses at the gene ends were 6 bases for V and 3 bases for J; bases not matched to a gene: 12. CDR3 region: CASSLGQGRRYYEQYF. The CDR3 DNA reads as TGTGCCAGCAGCTTGGGACAGGGACGACGATACTACGAGCAGTACTTC.

V usage is TRBV18 and J usage is TRBJ2-1; D is possibly TRBD1 (6 bases). The CDR3 has 14 residues. Germline lookup yields CDR1 KGHSH and CDR2 LQKENI. The V gene lost 6 bases and the J gene lost 1 base, with 10 bases spanning the gap. This CDR3 is CASSPQGSYNEQFF. Written as DNA, the CDR3 is TGTGCCAGCTCCCCCCAGGGGTCCTACAATGAGCAGTTCTTC.

The sample holds one count of this clone. At the DNA level, this CDR3 is encoded by other sequences in the same sample as well. This chain joins TRBV27 and TRBJ1-3; D remains ambiguous. There are 13 residues in the CDR3. Trimming removed 3 bases at V and 1 base at J, with 4 bases between. Germline CDR1 MNHEY, CDR2 SMNVEV (reference sequence). The CDR3 nucleotides read TGTGCCAGCAGTTTTCGGTCTGGAAACACCATATATTTT. This translates into CASSFRSGNTIYF.